This TCR beta chain is drawn from a study of blood T cell repertoires in COVID-19. Across the whole study: Samples taken during acute and convalescent COVID-19 were collected in the United States, Italy and Spain. The analysed material was cDNA or gDNA that came from T cells, B-cell-depleted T cells, or PBMCs.

Source study methods: Estimated nucleated cell counts came from reference gene primer amplification. Measured with immunoSEQ multiplex PCR; TCRdb has only the in-frame clones, and not every one. That table is the source of V, J and clone size, and D and trimming were worked out from the DNA. The sample has approximately 130,000 clones; roughly 86% are singletons. The germline V and J ends were trimmed by 8 bases and 2 bases, with 12 bases remaining between them. Per the germline V gene, CDR1 is SGHTA and CDR2 is FQGNSA. The CDR3 totals 13 residues. Input material: peripheral blood. The J gene is TRBJ1-2, the V gene TRBV7-2; D may be TRBD1 (5 bases). The source is a human donor in a cohort sampled during active COVID-19. CDR3 residues: CASSLGQNYGYTF. DNA for the CDR3: TGTGCCAGCTCTCTCGGACAAAACTATGGCTACACCTTC.